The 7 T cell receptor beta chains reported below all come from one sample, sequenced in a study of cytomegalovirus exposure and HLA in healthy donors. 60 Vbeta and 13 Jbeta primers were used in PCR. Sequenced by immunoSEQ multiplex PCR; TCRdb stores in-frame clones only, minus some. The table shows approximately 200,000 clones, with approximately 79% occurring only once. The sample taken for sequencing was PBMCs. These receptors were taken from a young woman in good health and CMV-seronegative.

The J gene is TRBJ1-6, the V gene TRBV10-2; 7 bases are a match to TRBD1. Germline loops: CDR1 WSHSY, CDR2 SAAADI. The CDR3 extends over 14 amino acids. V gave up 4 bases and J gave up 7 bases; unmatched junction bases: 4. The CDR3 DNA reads TGCGCCAGCAGTGGCCAGGGGGAGAATTCACCCCTCCACTTT. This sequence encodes CASSGQGENSPLHF.

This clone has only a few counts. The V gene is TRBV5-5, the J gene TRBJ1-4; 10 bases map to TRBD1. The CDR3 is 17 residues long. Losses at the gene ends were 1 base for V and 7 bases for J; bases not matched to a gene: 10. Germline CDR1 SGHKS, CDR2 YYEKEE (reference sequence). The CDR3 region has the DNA TGTGCCAGCAGCTTGTCACCTCCGACAGGGGGCGTTGAAAAACTGTTTTTT. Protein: CASSLSPPTGGVEKLFF.

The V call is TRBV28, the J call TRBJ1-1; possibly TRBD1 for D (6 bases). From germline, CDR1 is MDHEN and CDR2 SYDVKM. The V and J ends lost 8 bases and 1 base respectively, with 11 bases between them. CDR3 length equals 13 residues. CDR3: CASGGGKNTEAFF. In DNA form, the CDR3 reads TGTGCCAGCGGGGGGGGCAAGAACACTGAAGCTTTCTTT.

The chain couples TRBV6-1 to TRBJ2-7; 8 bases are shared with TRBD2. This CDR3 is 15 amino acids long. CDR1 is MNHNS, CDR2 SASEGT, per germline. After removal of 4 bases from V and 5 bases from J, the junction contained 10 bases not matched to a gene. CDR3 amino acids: CASSASGRVIHEQYF. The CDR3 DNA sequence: TGTGCCAGCAGTGCCAGCGGGAGAGTCATCCACGAGCAGTACTTC.

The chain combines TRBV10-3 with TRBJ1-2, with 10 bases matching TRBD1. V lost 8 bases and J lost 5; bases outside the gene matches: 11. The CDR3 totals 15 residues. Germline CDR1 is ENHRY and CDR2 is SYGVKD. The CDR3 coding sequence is TGTGCCATCCTCCGGGTGACAGGGGGCGAATATGGCTACACCTTC. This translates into CAILRVTGGEYGYTF.

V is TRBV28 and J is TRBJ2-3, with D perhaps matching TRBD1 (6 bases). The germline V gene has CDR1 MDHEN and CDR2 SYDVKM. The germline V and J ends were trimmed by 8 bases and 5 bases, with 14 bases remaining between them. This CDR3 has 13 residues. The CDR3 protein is CASRPTTGDTQYF. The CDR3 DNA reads TGTGCCAGCCGGCCCACGACAGGAGATACGCAGTATTTT.

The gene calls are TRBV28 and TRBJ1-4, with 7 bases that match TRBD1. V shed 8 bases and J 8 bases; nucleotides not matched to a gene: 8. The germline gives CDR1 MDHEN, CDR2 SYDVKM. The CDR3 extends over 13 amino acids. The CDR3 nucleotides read TGTGCCAGCGAGGGGGCGGATGGCGAAAAACTGTTTTTT. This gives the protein CASEGADGEKLFF. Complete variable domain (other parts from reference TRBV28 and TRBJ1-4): DVKVTQSSRYLVKRTGEKVFLECVQDMDHENMFWYRQDPGLGLRLIYFSYDVKMKEKGDIPEGYSVSREKKERFSLILESASTNQTSMYLCASEGADGEKLFFGSGTQLSVL.